This is a list of T cell receptor beta chains from one sample in a study of cytomegalovirus exposure and HLA in healthy donors. Clones were read by immunoSEQ multiplex PCR, and TCRdb kept only the in-frame ones, dropping some. In the table there are roughly 120,000 clones, about 80% of which are singletons. The specimen was PBMCs. Receptors were obtained from a woman in her twenties or thirties in good health and CMV-seropositive. The CDR3 runs from the conserved cysteine through the conserved F or W. D genes are given only for firm matches. Size values are once, few and many counts, or a class for expanded clones, and some rows have none.

DNA: TGTGCCAGCAGCACGGACAGATTTAGCAATCAGCCCCAGCATTTT
CDR3: CASSTDRFSNQPQHF
D: NA
V: TRBV16
J: TRBJ1-5
size: once

DNA: TGTGCCAGCAGTGACACGGGGGGCCAGCCCCAGCATTTT
CDR3: CASSDTGGQPQHF
D: NA
V: TRBV6-1
J: TRBJ1-5
size: NA

DNA: TGTGCCAGCAGCTTGTATGCGGGAGTCGCCTCTTTTGGGCAGTACTTC
CDR3: CASSLYAGVASFGQYF
D: TRBD2
V: TRBV5-8
J: TRBJ2-7
size: NA

DNA: TGTGCCAGCAGCTTAGCCGGGAATGAGCAGTTCTTC
CDR3: CASSLAGNEQFF
D: NA
V: TRBV13
J: TRBJ2-1
size: NA

DNA: TGTGCCAGCAGCCAAAGACAGGGTGGAGAAAAACTGTTTTTT
CDR3: CASSQRQGGEKLFF
D: TRBD1
V: TRBV13
J: TRBJ1-4
size: NA

DNA: TGCGCCAGCAGCTTGGCGAGTAGCTTCAGCGAGCAGTACTTC
CDR3: CASSLASSFSEQYF
D: NA
V: TRBV5-1
J: TRBJ2-7
size: NA

DNA: TGTGCCAGCAGCTTCTCGGGAGAAGAGACCCAGTACTTC
CDR3: CASSFSGEETQYF
D: NA
V: TRBV7-9
J: TRBJ2-5
size: NA

DNA: TGTGCCAGCAGCCCCCAAGCAATGAACACTGAAGCTTTCTTT
CDR3: CASSPQAMNTEAFF
D: NA
V: TRBV7-3
J: TRBJ1-1
size: few

DNA: TGTGCCAGCAGCAAGGGGCATGAAGATCCGGGGGAGCTGTTTTTT
CDR3: CASSKGHEDPGELFF
D: NA
V: TRBV21-1
J: TRBJ2-2
size: NA

DNA: TGTGCCTGGACTCCCGGGACAGGTTTTCAGCCCCAGCATTTT
CDR3: CAWTPGTGFQPQHF
D: TRBD1
V: TRBV30
J: TRBJ1-5
size: NA

DNA: TGTGCCAGCAGCAGTACCGGGACTAGCGAAGAGACCCAGTACTTC
CDR3: CASSSTGTSEETQYF
D: TRBD2
V: TRBV7-2
J: TRBJ2-5
size: NA

DNA: TGTGCCATCAGCGGGGACAGGGAGTATGGCTACACCTTC
CDR3: CAISGDREYGYTF
D: TRBD1
V: TRBV10-3
J: TRBJ1-2
size: few

DNA: TGTGCCAGCAGCCCGAGGATGAACACTAAAGCTTTCTTC
CDR3: CASSPRMNTKAFF
D: NA
V: TRBV11-3
J: TRBJ1-1
size: NA

DNA: TGTGCCAGCAGGCGGGGGACTAGCGGATACACCGGGGAGCTGTTTTTT
CDR3: CASRRGTSGYTGELFF
D: TRBD2
V: TRBV27
J: TRBJ2-2
size: NA

DNA: TGCGCCAGCAGCTTGGGTGACAGGGTATTCTACAATGAGCAGTTCTTC
CDR3: CASSLGDRVFYNEQFF
D: TRBD1
V: TRBV5-1
J: TRBJ2-1
size: few

DNA: TGTGCCAGCAGCTTAGACAGGGGCACTGAAGCTTTCTTT
CDR3: CASSLDRGTEAFF
D: TRBD1
V: TRBV5-4
J: TRBJ1-1
size: few

DNA: TGTGCCAGCAGCTTGTCGGGGAGCGGCAATCAGCCCCAGCATTTT
CDR3: CASSLSGSGNQPQHF
D: NA
V: TRBV5-8
J: TRBJ1-5
size: NA

DNA: TGTGCCAGCAGTGAAAACCAGCGAGGGCAGCCCCAGCATTTT
CDR3: CASSENQRGQPQHF
D: NA
V: TRBV2
J: TRBJ1-5
size: NA

DNA: TGCAGCGTTGGGGGACTAGCGGTCTACGAGCAGTACTTC
CDR3: CSVGGLAVYEQYF
D: TRBD2
V: TRBV29-1
J: TRBJ2-7
size: NA

DNA: TGTTCCAGCAGCTTACGCAGGAACGAGCAGTACTTC
CDR3: CSSSLRRNEQYF
D: NA
V: TRBV7-9
J: TRBJ2-7
size: once

DNA: TGTGCCAGTAGTATGAGCCTCAGGGGGGAAGCTTTCTTT
CDR3: CASSMSLRGEAFF
D: TRBD1
V: TRBV19
J: TRBJ1-1
size: few

DNA: TGTGCCATCAGCACAGCGGCCGGCGAGCAGTTCTTC
CDR3: CAISTAAGEQFF
D: NA
V: TRBV10-3
J: TRBJ2-1
size: NA

DNA: TGTGCCAGCAGTGAAAGAGTCAACAACTATGGCTACACCTTC
CDR3: CASSERVNNYGYTF
D: NA
V: TRBV2
J: TRBJ1-2
size: NA

DNA: TGTGCCAGCAGTTTACGGTCTGTGAACACTGAAGCTTTCTTT
CDR3: CASSLRSVNTEAFF
D: NA
V: TRBV28
J: TRBJ1-1
size: NA

DNA: TGTGCCAGCAGCTTGGGACTAGCGGGGGTACAAGAGACCCAGTACTTC
CDR3: CASSLGLAGVQETQYF
D: TRBD2
V: TRBV5-4
J: TRBJ2-5
size: few

DNA: TGTGCCAGCAGCTCCCCAACTCGCGGTACGCAGTATTTT
CDR3: CASSSPTRGTQYF
D: NA
V: TRBV7-2
J: TRBJ2-3
size: once

DNA: TGTGCCAGCGCCGCCACGGACAGAGGAGCCGTGGATTTCTTT
CDR3: CASAATDRGAVDFF
D: NA
V: TRBV5-6
J: TRBJ1-1
size: NA

DNA: TGTGCCAGCAGCTCCCGGACAGGGGGCGCCACTGAAGCTTTCTTT
CDR3: CASSSRTGGATEAFF
D: TRBD1
V: TRBV11-3
J: TRBJ1-1
size: NA

DNA: TGTGCCAGCAGCCCAGGGGCTAGCGGTCCGACCTACGAGCAGTACTTC
CDR3: CASSPGASGPTYEQYF
D: NA
V: TRBV9
J: TRBJ2-7
size: NA

DNA: TGTGCCAGCACCCTAGTTGGGAATGAGCAGTTCTTC
CDR3: CASTLVGNEQFF
D: NA
V: TRBV5-4
J: TRBJ2-1
size: NA

DNA: TGTGCCTGGAGTGCTCAGGAGAACACTGAAGCTTTCTTT
CDR3: CAWSAQENTEAFF
D: NA
V: TRBV30
J: TRBJ1-1
size: NA

DNA: TGTGCCAGCAGTCACTCCCAGGGGTCCTCCTACGAGCAGTACTTC
CDR3: CASSHSQGSSYEQYF
D: NA
V: TRBV27
J: TRBJ2-7
size: NA

DNA: TGTGCCTGGAGTAGTACTTTCTACGAGCAGTACTTC
CDR3: CAWSSTFYEQYF
D: NA
V: TRBV30
J: TRBJ2-7
size: NA

DNA: TGCGCCAGCGACCAGGGGGGAGCGGACGGGGAGCTGTTTTTT
CDR3: CASDQGGADGELFF
D: NA
V: TRBV4-1
J: TRBJ2-2
size: NA

DNA: TGCAGCGTTTCCAGCGGGTCCTCCGAGCAGTACTTC
CDR3: CSVSSGSSEQYF
D: NA
V: TRBV29-1
J: TRBJ2-7
size: once

DNA: TGTGCCAGCAGCACCACACAGGGTAGGACTGAAGCTTTCTTT
CDR3: CASSTTQGRTEAFF
D: NA
V: TRBV5-5
J: TRBJ1-1
size: NA

DNA: TGTGCCAGCAGCGTAGGGGGGGAGAACTATGGCTACACCTTC
CDR3: CASSVGGENYGYTF
D: NA
V: TRBV9
J: TRBJ1-2
size: NA

DNA: TGTGCCAGCAGTGGGGGGCAGGGTGGCGACTATGGCTACACCTTC
CDR3: CASSGGQGGDYGYTF
D: NA
V: TRBV2
J: TRBJ1-2
size: NA

DNA: TGTGCCAGCAGCGACACGGGACTAGCATATGAGCAGTTCTTC
CDR3: CASSDTGLAYEQFF
D: TRBD2
V: TRBV7-9
J: TRBJ2-1
size: once

DNA: TGTGCCAGCAGACCGACAGGGAACTCCTACGAGCAGTACTTC
CDR3: CASRPTGNSYEQYF
D: TRBD1
V: TRBV6-5
J: TRBJ2-7
size: NA

DNA: TGTGCCAGTACTCACCGACCGGGACTAGCGGGTTCTACCTACAATGAGCAGTTCTTC
CDR3: CASTHRPGLAGSTYNEQFF
D: TRBD2
V: TRBV19
J: TRBJ2-1
size: NA

DNA: TGCAGCGTAAACCGGGACAGGGGAGTTTACTACAATGAGCAGTTCTTC
CDR3: CSVNRDRGVYYNEQFF
D: TRBD1
V: TRBV29-1
J: TRBJ2-1
size: NA

DNA: TGTGCCAGCAGCTTGGACTTCTCGGAGTCCTACGAGCAGTACTTC
CDR3: CASSLDFSESYEQYF
D: NA
V: TRBV5-6
J: TRBJ2-7
size: once

DNA: TGTGCCAGCAGTGGGACAGGTGGAACAGATACGCAGTATTTT
CDR3: CASSGTGGTDTQYF
D: TRBD1
V: TRBV27
J: TRBJ2-3
size: NA

DNA: TGTGCCAGCAGCGGAGGACAGGGTTGGCTTGGTGAGCAGTTCTTC
CDR3: CASSGGQGWLGEQFF
D: TRBD1
V: TRBV9
J: TRBJ2-1
size: NA

DNA: TGTGCCAGCAGTACCGAGTGGGGCGAATTCGATTCCTATGGCTACACCTTC
CDR3: CASSTEWGEFDSYGYTF
D: NA
V: TRBV2
J: TRBJ1-2
size: NA

DNA: TGTGCCAGCAGCTTAGAGCCGGGAGGTGTTGAGCAGTTCTTC
CDR3: CASSLEPGGVEQFF
D: TRBD2
V: TRBV7-6
J: TRBJ2-1
size: NA

DNA: TGTGCCAGCAGCTCGGGACAGGGCCTCCACGAGCAGTACTTC
CDR3: CASSSGQGLHEQYF
D: TRBD1
V: TRBV11-2
J: TRBJ2-7
size: NA

DNA: TGTGCCAGCAGCCTACAGGGTAGCGGGAGTCGGGAGACCCAGTACTTC
CDR3: CASSLQGSGSRETQYF
D: TRBD2
V: TRBV5-4
J: TRBJ2-5
size: few

DNA: TGTGCCTGGAGTGGGACGACCGGAGGTGAGCAGTTCTTC
CDR3: CAWSGTTGGEQFF
D: NA
V: TRBV30
J: TRBJ2-1
size: NA

DNA: TGTGCCAGCAGCTTAGAGTCCGGGAGTACTGAAGCTTTCTTT
CDR3: CASSLESGSTEAFF
D: NA
V: TRBV7-9
J: TRBJ1-1
size: NA

DNA: TGTGCCAGCAAGACGCGGGGGCCAAAGTTCTCCTATAATTCACCCCTCCACTTT
CDR3: CASKTRGPKFSYNSPLHF
D: NA
V: TRBV7-8
J: TRBJ1-6
size: NA

DNA: TGTGCCAGCACCACAGGGATCAACACCGGGGAGCTGTTTTTT
CDR3: CASTTGINTGELFF
D: NA
V: TRBV7-2
J: TRBJ2-2
size: NA

DNA: TGTGCCAGCAGCTTATACCGAGACAGAGCTAACACTGAAGCTTTCTTT
CDR3: CASSLYRDRANTEAFF
D: NA
V: TRBV5-6
J: TRBJ1-1
size: NA

DNA: TGTGCCAGCTCACCACCGGCGGGGCAATCTGAAGCTTTCTTT
CDR3: CASSPPAGQSEAFF
D: NA
V: TRBV18
J: TRBJ1-1
size: NA